A single T cell receptor (beta chain) is shown here with its context. TCRdb keeps only in-frame clones here, not all; method: immunoSEQ multiplex PCR. The sample includes some 10,000 clones, around 80% seen only once; the top ten take approximately 22%. The data originate from a study of cytotoxic CD8 clonotypes in ibrutinib-treated CLL. Study-level background: Samples showed on average about 260,000 productive templates and 90,000 or so productive rearrangements.

The ends were cut back, 5 bases at V and 5 bases at J, with 14 bases in the middle. Per germline, CDR1 LNHDA and CDR2 SQIVND (reference sequence). This CDR3 is built from 14 residues. This sequence was found in a human donor with chronic lymphocytic leukemia. Here the sequenced sample was PBMCs, taken at disease progression, from a patient treated with ibrutinib. This chain uses TRBV19 with TRBJ2-3, with D perhaps matching TRBD2 (6 bases). Here the CDR3 DNA reads TGTGCCAGTAGTGGGCCGGGACTTATAGATACGCAGTATTTT. Protein: CASSGPGLIDTQYF.